A single sample gave rise to the 25 T cell receptor beta chains below, sequenced in a study of molecular identifiers for immune sequencing clone quantification. TCRdb independently ran MiXCR on the PCR reads; one entry per CDR3 protein. This sample has 85,000 to 100,000 distinct CDR3 sequences, with roughly a quarter found just once. Sequencing was performed on naive CD8+ T cells from blood, with Jurkat cell RNA spiked in. As to subset: FACS-sorted CD8+CD4-CCR7+CD45RA+ naive T cells. These TCRs come from a human donor in good health. Some libraries in this study had Jurkat cell RNA spiked in.

This clonotype was picked up many times. The chain couples TRBV10-3 to TRBJ2-1; 12 bases fit TRBD1. This CDR3 comprises 15 residues. CDR1 and CDR2 from the germline V gene are ENHRY and SYGVKD. Trimming removed 0 bases from V and 8 bases from J; junction bases left unmatched: 2. CDR3 sequence (DNA): TGTGCCATCAGTGAGTCGGGACAGGGGGCCGATGAGCAGTTCTTC. It specifies CAISESGQGADEQFF.

This sequence joins TRBV29-1 and TRBJ2-7, with unresolved D. Trimming cost V 0 bases and J 2 bases, with 8 bases left between them. This CDR3 spans 13 amino acids. Looked up from germline, CDR1 is SQVTM and CDR2 is ANQGSEA. Written as DNA, the CDR3 is TGCAGCGTTGAAGAGGTGGGGACCTACGAGCAGTACTTC. It encodes CSVEEVGTYEQYF.

About this clonotype itself: The germline gene is not matched at one end of the junction; a read error may be the cause. V usage is TRBV7-2 and J usage is TRBJ2-3, with D maybe TRBD2 (6 bases). The CDR3 contains 13 residues. The germline gives CDR1 SGHTA, CDR2 FQGNSA. The CDR3 DNA is TGTGCCAGCAACACCTGGGGGGTGGATACGCGGTATTTT. Its translation is CASNTWGVDTRYF.

This clonotype appeared many times. The chain employs TRBV6-5 and TRBJ2-3; D not certain. V lost 7 bases to trimming and J lost 4 bases, with 3 bases between them. Germline V gene lookup returns CDR1 MNHEY and CDR2 SVGAGI. The CDR3 contains 10 residues. CDR3 DNA sequence: TGTGCCAGCAAAGCAGATACGCAGTATTTT. This sequence encodes CASKADTQYF.

On this clonotype itself: Just one base apart from a much larger clone, this may be a read error. The chain links TRBV4-1 to TRBJ1-1; D is undetermined. This CDR3 is built from 15 residues. Germline V CDR1 and CDR2: MGHRA, YSYEKL. CDR3 protein: CASSLRASPNTETFF. DNA of the CDR3: TGCGCCAGCAGCCTGCGGGCCAGCCCGAACACTGAAACTTTCTTT.

The chain carries TRBV20-1 and TRBJ2-7; D uncertain. Per the germline V gene, CDR1 is DFQATT and CDR2 is SNEGSKA (reference sequence). The ends were cut back, 3 bases at V and 2 bases at J, with 11 bases in the middle. The CDR3 loop spans 13 amino acids. CDR3 amino acids: CSASLPETYEQYF. Written as DNA, the CDR3 is TGCAGTGCTAGTCTGCCTGAGACCTACGAGCAGTACTTC.

This clonotype was detected many times. DNA of the CDR3: TGCGCCAGCAGCCTATCCCCGGGTGGGGGCGCAGAGACCCAGTACTTC. It yields the protein CASSLSPGGGAETQYF. The chain joins TRBV4-1 to TRBJ2-5; TRBD1 is a possible D gene (6 bases). Trimming took 4 bases from V and 4 from J, leaving 19 bases between them. Germline values: CDR1 MGHRA, CDR2 YSYEKL. The CDR3 contains 16 residues.

In its sample, this clonotype was seen a few times. The V and J genes are TRBV4-3 and TRBJ2-2; 9 bases line up with TRBD1. From germline, CDR1 is LGHNA and CDR2 YSLEER. Trimming at V came to 3 bases and at J to 4 bases, leaving 3 bases not matched to a gene. This CDR3 region has 15 residues. CDR3 sequence (DNA): TGCGCCAGCAGCCAGGACAGGGGATTCACCGGGGAGCTGTTTTTT. Its translation is CASSQDRGFTGELFF.

This clonotype was recorded many times. This chain links TRBV29-1 with TRBJ2-2; TRBD2 matches 12 bases. The trim removed 7 bases at V and 1 base at J, leaving 10 bases unmatched. Per the germline V gene, CDR1 is SQVTM and CDR2 is ANQGSEA. The CDR3 sequence is 17 residues long. In nucleotides, the CDR3 is TGCAGCGCCCAGACTAGCGGGGGTACTATGAACACCGGGGAGCTGTTTTTT. Its protein is CSAQTSGGTMNTGELFF.

With respect to this clonotype: This may come from a read error, since a much larger clone is one base off. This sequence joins TRBV19 and TRBJ2-7, with D possibly being TRBD1 or TRBD2 (6 bases each). Germline CDR1 is LNHDA and CDR2 is SQIVND (reference sequence). The V end was cut by 9 bases, the J end by 9 bases, with 18 bases between. The CDR3 sequence is 12 residues long. The CDR3 DNA reads as TGTGCCAGCCGGACAGCGAAGGGGGGGCAGTACTTC. Translated: CASRTAKGGQYF.

This clonotype was observed a single time. Just one base apart from a much larger clone, this may be a read error. The gene calls are TRBV20-1 and TRBJ2-7; 9 bases are a match to TRBD2. In germline, CDR1 is DFQATT, CDR2 SNEGSKA (reference sequence). Losses at the gene ends were 0 bases for V and 9 bases for J; bases not matched to a gene: 9. This CDR3 has 14 residues. For the CDR3, the DNA is TGCAGTGCTAGAGATCAGAGGCGGGGGGGCAGGCAGTACTTC. It is translated as CSARDQRRGGRQYF.

The rearrangement uses TRBV2 and TRBJ2-7; 7 bases align to TRBD1. CDR3 length equals 15 residues. The V and J ends lost 6 bases and 0 bases, in that order; junction bases with no gene match: 8. Germline values: CDR1 SNHLY, CDR2 FYNNEI. The CDR3 DNA reads as TGTGCCAGCAGGGACCGACAGGGAACCTCCTACGAGCAGTACTTC. Its protein product is CASRDRQGTSYEQYF. Supplemented by reference TRBV2 and TRBJ2-7, the full variable domain reads EPEVTQTPSHQVTQMGQEVILRCVPISNHLYFYWYRQILGQKVEFLVSFYNNEISEKSEIFDDQFSVERPDGSNFTLKIRSTKLEDSAMYFCASRDRQGTSYEQYFGPGTRLTVT.

In the case of this clonotype: Since a much larger clone is just one base distant, this may be a read error. The V and J genes are TRBV7-7 and TRBJ2-2; possible D gene TRBD2, 5 bases. The CDR3 is 14 amino acids. Germline loops: CDR1 SSHAT, CDR2 FNYEAQ (reference sequence). This chain's CDR3 is CASSTAPNTGERFF. The CDR3 DNA follows: TGTGCCAGTTCAACGGCCCCGAACACCGGGGAGCGGTTTTTT.

Note on this clonotype: This sequence may be a read error, since a much larger clone differs from it by one base. The chain employs TRBV7-9 and TRBJ2-1; no definite D call. The CDR3 length is 13 residues. The germline V gene has CDR1 SEHNR and CDR2 FQNEAQ (reference sequence). The CDR3 coding sequence is TGTGCCAGCAGCCGGCCTGCTAACAATGATCAGTTCTTC. Encoded protein: CASSRPANNDQFF.

This clonotype has only a few counts. One end of the junction fails to match germline, which may point to a read error. The rearrangement uses TRBV4-1 and TRBJ2-7, with D perhaps TRBD1 (5 bases). CDR3 length: 15 residues. Germline V lookup: CDR1 MGHRA, CDR2 YSYEKL. CDR3 bases: TGCTCCAGCAGCCAAGAATACCAGGGCTTCTACGAGCAGTACTTC. Its translation is CSSSQEYQGFYEQYF.

This clonotype was seen at least ten times. The chain links TRBV5-6 to TRBJ1-1; 7 bases line up with TRBD1. CDR3 length equals 15 residues. Germline CDR1 and CDR2: SGHDT and YYEEEE. Trimming cost V 0 bases and J 2 bases; bases outside gene matches: 4. The CDR3 is CASSLEGTANTEAFF. DNA for the CDR3: TGTGCCAGCAGCTTGGAGGGGACAGCCAACACTGAAGCTTTCTTT.

This clonotype was counted only a few times. The chain couples TRBV27 to TRBJ2-1; 15 positions match TRBD2. This CDR3 is built from 17 residues. Germline trimming cut 5 bases from V and 1 base from J; bases unmatched to any gene: 3. Germline assignment: CDR1 MNHEY and CDR2 SMNVEV (reference sequence). CDR3 DNA: TGTGCCAGCAGTCCGGGACTAGCGGGAGGATCCTACAATGAGCAGTTCTTC. Protein product: CASSPGLAGGSYNEQFF.

This clonotype was recorded at least ten times. V and J are TRBV12-3 or TRBV12-4 and TRBJ1-1; D uncertain. Trimming left V 5 bases short and J 3 bases short, with 10 bases between. This CDR3 contains 13 residues. This CDR3 is CASSILVDTEAFF. The CDR3, as DNA: TGTGCCAGCAGTATTCTGGTGGACACTGAAGCTTTCTTT.

Details on this clonotype: A junction boundary mismatches the germline segment, possibly from a read error. This chain joins TRBV30 and TRBJ2-1, with D possibly matching TRBD2 (6 bases). Germline V CDR1 and CDR2: GTSNPN, SVGIG (reference sequence). CDR3 length: 11 residues. The CDR3 DNA follows: TGTGCCTGGAGCGGGCGGGATGAGCAGATCTTC. Translating it yields CAWSGRDEQIF.

Of note for this clonotype: A much larger clone differs by one base, so this may be a read error. The V and J genes are TRBV29-1 and TRBJ1-1; D might be TRBD1 (5 bases). CDR3 length: 12 residues. CDR1 and CDR2 (germline): SQVTM, ANQGSEA. In nucleotides, the CDR3 is TGCAGCGCTGACAGCATGAACACTGAAGTTTTCTTT. Amino acids: CSADSMNTEVFF.

This clonotype appeared many times. The chain has TRBV9 and TRBJ2-7, with D perhaps matching TRBD1 (5 bases). This CDR3 has 15 residues. V shed 4 bases and J shed 1 base, with 15 bases lying between them. CDR1 SGDLS and CDR2 YYNGEE come from the germline V gene. The CDR3 is CASSLTDNPSYEQYF. DNA of the CDR3: TGTGCCAGCAGCCTCACGGACAATCCTTCCTACGAGCAGTACTTC.

There are a few counts of this clonotype. For the CDR3, the DNA is TGTGCCAGCAGTTTAAGGAGTACAGCCTACGAGCAGTACTTC. It encodes CASSLRSTAYEQYF. This sequence joins TRBV27 and TRBJ2-7; D is unclear. Germline CDR1 is MNHEY and CDR2 is SMNVEV (reference sequence). V lost 2 bases, J lost 2 bases, and 10 bases lay in between. This CDR3 region has 14 residues.

Points on this clonotype: This may arise from a read error, as a much more abundant clone is one base away. The V call is TRBV4-1, the J call TRBJ2-5; D may match TRBD1 or TRBD2 (5 bases each). Trimming shortened V by 1 base and J by 8 bases, and 17 bases separated the two germline ends. Germline V lookup: CDR1 MGHRA, CDR2 YSYEKL. The CDR3 runs to 15 residues. The CDR3 spells CASSQAEAQGVTQYF. CDR3 nucleotide sequence: TGCGCCAGCAGCCAAGCGGAGGCCCAAGGGGTAACCCAGTACTTC.

This rearrangement joins TRBV19 to TRBJ1-4; TRBD1 is a possible D gene (6 bases). V was cut by 7 bases and J by 8 bases, with 17 bases left in between. The length of the CDR3 is 14 residues. Germline V lookup: CDR1 LNHDA, CDR2 SQIVND (reference sequence). DNA of the CDR3: TGTGCCAGTAAAACCGGGACACCCAACGAAAAACTGTTTTTT. This encodes CASKTGTPNEKLFF. Complete variable domain (other parts from reference TRBV19 and TRBJ1-4): DGGITQSPKYLFRKEGQNVTLSCEQNLNHDAMYWYRQDPGQGLRLIYYSQIVNDFQKGDIAEGYSVSREKKESFPLTVTSAQKNPTAFYLCASKTGTPNEKLFFGSGTQLSVL.

This chain joins TRBV19 and TRBJ1-5; D gene unclear. In germline, CDR1 is LNHDA, CDR2 SQIVND (reference sequence). The V gene lost 3 bases and the J gene lost 1 base, with 1 base spanning the gap. The CDR3 has 12 amino acids. The CDR3 here is CASSMSNQPQHF. CDR3 coding DNA: TGTGCCAGTAGTATGAGCAATCAGCCCCAGCATTTT.